This T cell receptor (beta chain) was documented in a study of blood T cell repertoires in COVID-19. The wider study: There were acute and convalescent COVID-19 samples, and they came from the United States, Italy and Spain. T cells, B-cell-depleted T cells, or PBMCs supplied cDNA or gDNA.

V was cut by 4 bases and J by 6 bases, with 5 bases left in between. From germline, CDR1 is MNHEY and CDR2 SMNVEV (reference sequence). CDR3 length: 11 amino acids. In the authors' methods: By means of reference gene primer amplification, nucleated cell counts were estimated. Clones were sequenced by immunoSEQ multiplex PCR, and TCRdb holds only the in-frame ones, with some missing. That table is the source of V, J and clone size, and D and trimming were worked out from the DNA. In the table there are some 66,000 clones, around 82% of which are singletons. The sequenced material came from peripheral blood. The chain uses TRBV27 and TRBJ2-3; D uncertain. This TCR was recovered from a man in his fifties or sixties with acute or convalescent COVID-19. This CDR3 is CASSSRDTQYF. As DNA, the CDR3 is TGTGCCAGCAGTTCCCGGGATACGCAGTATTTT.